These 32 T cell receptor beta chains were all obtained from the same sample, sequenced in a study of T cells expressing NK-cell markers. TCRdb reprocessed the 5' RACE reads and stores each CDR3 protein as one record, lacking DNA. In total, the table holds some 500,000 distinct CDR3 sequences. The sample taken for sequencing was blood T cells: a sorted CD56 or NKG2C T cell subset, CD4+ or CD8+ T cells, or bulk PBMC T cells (not recorded which). Receptors originate from a woman between 45 and 60 years old in good health.

V usage is TRBV2 and J usage is TRBJ2-6; TCRdb's assignment of TRBD2 cannot be checked, as there is no DNA. Germline V gene data show CDR1 as SNHLY and CDR2 as FYNNEI. CDR3 size: 15 residues. The CDR3: CASTRGGSGANVLTF.

This chain connects TRBV10-3 to TRBJ2-1; the D call of TRBD2 rests on TCRdb alone, since no DNA is present to check it. From germline, CDR1 is ENHRY and CDR2 SYGVKD. The CDR3 contains 17 residues. CDR3 protein: CAISEGRGGRAHIEQFF.

J is TRBJ2-1 and V is TRBV9. The CDR3 contains 14 residues. Germline CDR1 reads SGDLS; CDR2 reads YYNGEE. The CDR3 region is CASNQRSTDNEQFF. Combining the CDR3 with reference TRBV9 and TRBJ2-1 gives the whole variable domain DSGVTQTPKHLITATGQRVTLRCSPRSGDLSVYWYQQSLDQGLQFLIQYYNGEERAKGNILERFSAQQFPDLHSELNLSSLELGDSALYFCASNQRSTDNEQFFGPGTRLTVL.

CDR3 sequence reads: CASSYKVLVNSGANVLTF. The chain joins TRBV6-2 or TRBV6-3 to TRBJ2-6; the TCRdb D gene call, TRBD2, has no DNA to confirm it. From germline, CDR1 is MNHEY and CDR2 SVGEGT. CDR3 length: 18 residues.

The J gene is TRBJ2-2, the V gene TRBV12-3 or TRBV12-4; the D call from TCRdb, TRBD2, cannot be confirmed without DNA. The CDR3 is 15 amino acids. The CDR3 loop reads CASSFVTGVTGELFF.

The rearrangement joins TRBV24-1 to TRBJ2-2. Germline V gene sequence: CDR1 KGHDR, CDR2 SFDVKD. The CDR3 has 11 amino acids. The CDR3 region is CATSDQRELFF.

The rearrangement uses TRBV5-1 and TRBJ2-5. The length of the CDR3 is 15 residues. Germline V gene lookup returns CDR1 SGHRS and CDR2 YFSETQ. CDR3 amino acids: CASSLVSAAQETQYF.

The V and J genes are TRBV5-1 and TRBJ2-1; TCRdb's D call of TRBD2 is untestable without DNA. Germline V lookup: CDR1 SGHRS, CDR2 YFSETQ. This CDR3 region has 20 residues. CDR3 in amino acids: CASSLALGLAGGKTYNEQFF.

CDR3: CASSPAAGEHQYF. V is TRBV5-1 and J is TRBJ2-4; there is no DNA to check the TCRdb D call of TRBD1. The CDR3 has 13 amino acids. Germline-derived CDR1 and CDR2 are SGHRS and YFSETQ.

The chain is built from TRBV7-9 and TRBJ2-1; the D gene TCRdb calls, TRBD1, cannot be checked with no DNA. This CDR3 has 12 amino acids. The germline CDR1 and CDR2 sequences are SEHNR and FQNEAQ (reference sequence). The CDR3 spells CASSATGIEQFF.

The chain joins TRBV11-2 to TRBJ2-5; the D gene TCRdb calls, TRBD2, cannot be checked with no DNA. Germline V gene data show CDR1 as SGHAT and CDR2 as FQNNGV. The CDR3 runs to 15 residues. CDR3 residues: CASSLDRRTVGTQYF. The variable domain in full, with the rest retrieved from reference TRBV11-2 and TRBJ2-5, is EAGVAQSPRYKIIEKRQSVAFWCNPISGHATLYWYQQILGQGPKLLIQFQNNGVVDDSQLPKDRFSAERLKGVDSTLKIQPAKLEDSAVYLCASSLDRRTVGTQYFGPGTRLLVL.

V gene TRBV5-5 combines with J gene TRBJ2-2; TCRdb calls TRBD2, which cannot be checked without DNA. The CDR3 sequence is 15 residues long. CDR1 and CDR2 (germline): SGHKS, YYEKEE (reference sequence). The CDR3 sequence is CASSALAGEVGELFF. The full variable domain, with the rest looked up from reference TRBV5-5 and TRBJ2-2, is DAGVTQSPTHLIKTRGQQVTLRCSPISGHKSVSWYQQVLGQGPQFIFQYYEKEERGRGNFPDRFSARQFPNYSSELNVNALLLGDSALYLCASSALAGEVGELFFGEGSRLTVL.

The rearrangement uses TRBV20-1 and TRBJ2-3; the TRBD2 assignment by TCRdb is unverifiable without DNA. CDR3 size: 15 residues. Looked up from germline, CDR1 is DFQATT and CDR2 is SNEGSKA (reference sequence). CDR3 sequence: CSAREVEGPRGTQYF.

V gene TRBV14 combines with J gene TRBJ2-1; without DNA, the TCRdb call of TRBD2 cannot be checked. Germline loops: CDR1 SGHDN, CDR2 FVKESK. There are 19 residues in the CDR3. The CDR3 here is CASSRQVPQSGRGYNEQFF.

The chain uses TRBV29-1 and TRBJ2-3; TCRdb picks TRBD1, but there is no DNA to check that call. In germline, CDR1 is SQVTM, CDR2 ANQGSEA. This CDR3 has 15 amino acids. CDR3 protein: CSASSGTGDWDTQYF.

The chain carries TRBV25-1 and TRBJ2-3; with no DNA, the TCRdb D assignment of TRBD2 cannot be verified. Germline V CDR1 and CDR2: MGHDK, SYGVNS. CDR3 length: 16 residues. CDR3 sequence: CASSDTSGRRWDTQYF. Filled out from reference TRBV25-1 and TRBJ2-3, the complete variable domain reads EADIYQTPRYLVIGTGKKITLECSQTMGHDKMYWYQQDPGMELHLIHYSYGVNSTEKGDLSSESTVSRIRTEHFPLTLESARPSHTSQYLCASSDTSGRRWDTQYFGPGTRLTVL.

This chain links TRBV6-6 with TRBJ2-1; there is no DNA to check the TCRdb D call of TRBD2. CDR1 and CDR2 (germline): MNHNY, SVGAGI (reference sequence). The CDR3 spans 14 residues. The CDR3 protein is CASSFPLHYNEQFF.

The chain is built from TRBV7-8 and TRBJ1-6; the D call of TRBD1 rests on TCRdb alone, since no DNA is present to check it. Germline V CDR1 and CDR2: SGHVS, FQNEAQ. The CDR3 has 14 amino acids. The CDR3 region is CASSPGQGSSPLHF.

The CDR3 reads CSARVRTRVNTEAFF. The V call is TRBV20-1, the J call TRBJ1-1; TCRdb outputs TRBD1, but without DNA this stays unchecked. The germline CDR1 and CDR2 sequences are DFQATT and SNEGSKA (reference sequence). This CDR3 comprises 15 residues.

The V gene is TRBV12-5, the J gene TRBJ2-3; TCRdb picks TRBD1, but there is no DNA to check that call. This CDR3 has 17 residues. CDR1 and CDR2 from the germline V gene are LGHNT and FRNRAP. This CDR3 is CASGFEGTGRFTDTQYF.

This chain joins TRBV5-1 and TRBJ1-5; TCRdb's assignment of TRBD1 cannot be checked, as there is no DNA. The germline CDR1 and CDR2 sequences are SGHRS and YFSETQ. The CDR3 is 16 amino acids. The CDR3 reads CASSLAGGSSNQPQHF.

The CDR3 sequence is CASSTGTRYRSSYNEQFF. V gene TRBV5-1 combines with J gene TRBJ2-1; TCRdb's D gene call, TRBD2, goes unchecked for lack of DNA. The CDR3 is 18 amino acids. CDR1 is SGHRS, CDR2 YFSETQ, per germline. Variable domain in full (rest from reference TRBV5-1 and TRBJ2-1): KAGVTQTPRYLIKTRGQQVTLSCSPISGHRSVSWYQQTPGQGLQFLFEYFSETQRNKGNFPGRFSGRQFSNSRSEMNVSTLELGDSALYLCASSTGTRYRSSYNEQFFGPGTRLTVL.

This chain joins TRBV5-1 and TRBJ2-1; no DNA is available, so the TRBD1 call from TCRdb remains unchecked. The CDR3 covers 16 residues. Germline V gene data show CDR1 as SGHRS and CDR2 as YFSETQ. CDR3 region: CASRAREVSASNEQFF. The full variable domain, its missing parts supplied by reference TRBV5-1 and TRBJ2-1, is KAGVTQTPRYLIKTRGQQVTLSCSPISGHRSVSWYQQTPGQGLQFLFEYFSETQRNKGNFPGRFSGRQFSNSRSEMNVSTLELGDSALYLCASRAREVSASNEQFFGPGTRLTVL.

V is TRBV7-9 and J is TRBJ2-7; TCRdb proposes TRBD1, but this gene call is untestable without DNA. The CDR3 is made up of 12 amino acids. Germline V CDR1 and CDR2: SEHNR, FQNEAQ (reference sequence). The CDR3 protein is CASSARTGRQYF.

CDR3 region: CASSMTGGDTGELFF. The V and J genes are TRBV6-6 and TRBJ2-2; TCRdb lists TRBD1, though no DNA is available to test this call. Germline lookup yields CDR1 MNHNY and CDR2 SVGAGI (reference sequence). The CDR3 is 15 residues long.

The genes are TRBV5-1 and TRBJ2-1; TCRdb indicates TRBD2, and absent DNA this call remains unverified. CDR3 length: 14 amino acids. Looked up from germline, CDR1 is SGHRS and CDR2 is YFSETQ. CDR3 sequence: CASRLAGAYNEQFF.

The genes are TRBV29-1 and TRBJ2-3. Germline assignment: CDR1 SQVTM and CDR2 ANQGSEA. This CDR3 region has 11 residues. CDR3 protein: CSVEFPDTQYF.

The rearrangement links TRBV20-1 to TRBJ2-5; the D call of TRBD1 rests on TCRdb alone, since no DNA is present to check it. The germline V gene encodes CDR1 DFQATT and CDR2 SNEGSKA (reference sequence). The CDR3 contains 16 residues. The CDR3 is CSALYVGQGIQETQYF.

The V and J genes are TRBV4-1 and TRBJ2-4; TCRdb proposes TRBD2, but this gene call is untestable without DNA. The V gene's germline CDR1 is MGHRA and CDR2 YSYEKL. The CDR3 covers 14 residues. The CDR3 loop is CASSHGRGQNIQYF.

The chain uses TRBV27 and TRBJ2-5; without DNA, the TCRdb call of TRBD1 cannot be checked. CDR1 and CDR2 from the germline V gene are MNHEY and SMNVEV (reference sequence). This CDR3 comprises 15 residues. The CDR3 loop reads CASSLSGTGKETQYF.

This chain links TRBV9 with TRBJ2-2; with no DNA, the TCRdb D assignment of TRBD1 cannot be verified. This CDR3 contains 14 residues. Germline V gene lookup returns CDR1 SGDLS and CDR2 YYNGEE. CDR3: CASSWGMNTGELFF.

The chain is built from TRBV10-3 and TRBJ2-1; TCRdb lists TRBD1, though no DNA is available to test this call. The CDR3 totals 14 residues. The germline gives CDR1 ENHRY, CDR2 SYGVKD. CDR3 residues: CAIRPGTEGHEQFF.